This entry concerns a single T cell receptor (beta chain). This entry is derived from a study of blood T cell repertoires in COVID-19. Study summary: The samples span acute and convalescent COVID-19 from the United States, Italy and Spain. Sources were T cells, B-cell-depleted T cells, or PBMCs; the material itself was cDNA or gDNA.

In the original workflow: Estimation of nucleated cell counts relied on the amplification of reference gene primers. Sequencing was performed with immunoSEQ multiplex PCR; in TCRdb, only in-frame clones are kept and a portion is missing. V and J calls and clone size are those listed in that table; D and trimming were worked out from the DNA. The table shows some 70,000 clones, with 84% occurring only once. This CDR3 has 15 amino acids. After removal of 2 bases from V and 4 bases from J, the junction contained 5 bases not matched to a gene. From germline, CDR1 is MNHNY and CDR2 SVGAGI (reference sequence).

The sequenced sample was peripheral blood. The source is a woman aged 55 to 70 with acute or convalescent COVID-19. This chain connects TRBV6-6 to TRBJ2-1; 7 bases align to TRBD2. The DNA of the CDR3 is TGTGCCAGCAGTTACGGGGCGGGGGAATACAATGAGCAGTTCTTC. Protein sequence: CASSYGAGEYNEQFF.